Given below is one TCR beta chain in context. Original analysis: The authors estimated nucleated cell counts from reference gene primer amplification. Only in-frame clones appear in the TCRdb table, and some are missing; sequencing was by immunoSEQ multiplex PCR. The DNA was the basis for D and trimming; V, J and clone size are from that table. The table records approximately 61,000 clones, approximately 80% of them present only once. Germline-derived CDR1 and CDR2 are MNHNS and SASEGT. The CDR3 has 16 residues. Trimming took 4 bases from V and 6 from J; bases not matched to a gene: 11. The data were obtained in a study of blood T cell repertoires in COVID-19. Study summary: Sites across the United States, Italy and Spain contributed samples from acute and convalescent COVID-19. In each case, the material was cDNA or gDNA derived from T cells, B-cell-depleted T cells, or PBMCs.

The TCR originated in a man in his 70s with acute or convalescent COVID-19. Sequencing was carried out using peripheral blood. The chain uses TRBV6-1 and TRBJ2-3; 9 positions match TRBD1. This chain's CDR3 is CASSAQGALTVDTQYF. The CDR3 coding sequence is TGTGCCAGCAGTGCACAGGGGGCTCTCACGGTGGATACGCAGTATTTT.